The present T cell receptor beta chain was sequenced within a study of blood T cells in healthy people across ages. In regard to this clonotype: Its antigen is currently unknown.

The authors ran a second PCR of about 6 to 11 cycles using a sample-barcoded 5' primer and a J-beta primer mix. TCRdb re-derived calls from the 5' RACE reads in MiXCR, one entry per CDR3 protein. The sample consists of around 820,000 distinct CDR3 sequences, 20% to 30% of them appearing once. Findings and caveats of the study: Calculation of diversity from one million T cells yielded estimates considered to be underestimates. TCR beta diversity per million T cells fell roughly linearly with age.

The V gene lost 0 bases and the J gene lost 7 bases, with 12 bases spanning the gap. The CDR3 sequence is 14 residues long. Germline V gene lookup returns CDR1 SGHTA and CDR2 FQGNSA. The amount of total RNA extracted per sample was at least 5 micrograms. These data were also filed under a second study, of T cells of mothers and their children. From that study: In this cohort, donors were a few healthy Caucasian mothers plus their six children.

This sequence originates from a boy between 10 and 17 years old in good health. Input material: blood. The chain is built from TRBV7-2 and TRBJ2-5; D might be TRBD2 (5 bases). DNA of the CDR3: TGTGCCAGCAGCTTAGCGCTAAACGGAGGGACCCAGTACTTC. Translated, it gives CASSLALNGGTQYF.